This T cell receptor beta chain was documented in a study of T cells in Graves' hyperthyroidism and ophthalmopathy. The PBMCs were sourced from fresh peripheral blood (approximately 9.6 ml). The CDR3 consists of 13 residues. V lost 5 bases, J lost 2 bases, and 4 bases stayed unmatched. Germline CDR1 reads DFQATT; CDR2 reads SNEGSKA (reference sequence). What was amplified from RNA transcripts were TCR beta CDR3 regions. A set of HTBI primers served as the primers for a first-round RT-PCR of the TCR CDR3. TCRdb ran MiXCR on the multiplex PCR reads and lists one entry per CDR3 protein. The sample has about 840,000 distinct CDR3 sequences; 35% to 40% are singletons.

The sequenced material came from blood. The sequence was obtained from a young man with Graves' hyperthyroidism. The chain links TRBV20-1 to TRBJ2-7; 9 positions agree with TRBD2. CDR3 coding DNA: TGCAGTGCTCAGACTAGCGGACCCTACGAGCAGTACTTC. It yields the protein CSAQTSGPYEQYF.